The T cell receptor (beta chain) described here comes from a study of Ad26.COV2.S vaccination and SARS-CoV-2 variants. Findings of the study overall: Individuals receiving vaccine had higher spike-specific TCR breadth than placebo recipients did.

The method was immunoSEQ multiplex PCR; TCRdb's version includes in-frame clones alone and lacks a portion of them. The sample lists 200,000 to 300,000 clones; 88% were seen once. For this clone: Its antigen remains unknown.

V lost 5 bases to trimming and J lost 3 bases, with 10 bases between them. The CDR3 extends over 13 amino acids. Germline V lookup: CDR1 MNHEY, CDR2 SVGAGI. The sample's treatment: roughly 20 received Ad26.COV2.S at low or high dose, single or two shots; 5 received placebo; per-sample allocation not given. Samples analyzed were those drawn on day 63 after the first vaccine or placebo injection. Adults aged 18-55 years in Boston included the donor. This clonotype originated in a person between 18 and 65 years old who received the Ad26.COV2.S COVID-19 vaccine or a placebo. This chain uses TRBV6-5 with TRBJ1-1, with D unclear. The sequences come from peripheral blood, collected in a trial of Ad26.COV2.S vaccine versus placebo. The CDR3 is CASSLYPDTEAFF. DNA for the CDR3: TGTGCCAGCAGTCTCTACCCTGACACTGAAGCTTTCTTT.